The 32 T cell receptor beta chains given below trace back to one sample, sequenced in a study of T cell responses to AZD1222 COVID-19 vaccine (TCRdb year 2021). The library was built by means of the immunoSEQ multiplex PCR assay. TCRdb obtained this table from immuneACCESS and retained in-frame rearrangements with V and J assigned. These tables miss some clones; where compared with another copy, unresolved V genes account for less than half of the shortfall, and the remainder is unexplained. For this sample the table gives fewer than 110,000 clones, of which about 90% were detected only once. The ten largest account for 20% to 25% of the sample. According to the study, the label for this sample's time point signals: baseline before first vaccination. The material was peripheral blood, obtained on day 0 of AZD1222 vaccination. These receptors came from an adult in good health.

The rearrangement links TRBV20-1 to TRBJ2-3; D is tentatively TRBD1 or TRBD2 (5 bases each). V gave up 6 bases and J gave up 9 bases, with 13 bases separating them. Germline V lookup: CDR1 DFQATT, CDR2 SNEGSKA (reference sequence). The CDR3 is 11 amino acids. The CDR3 loop reads CSALRGDTQYF. Here the CDR3 DNA reads TGCAGTGCCTTAAGGGGAGACACGCAGTATTTT.

This clone was seen only once. The V and J genes are TRBV7-9 and TRBJ2-7; possible D gene TRBD2, 6 bases. This CDR3 comprises 15 residues. Germline V CDR1 and CDR2: SEHNR, FQNEAQ (reference sequence). Trimming removed 3 bases at V and 2 bases at J, with 14 bases between. CDR3 nucleotides: TGTGCCAGCAGCTTCGGTGGGGGGAAAGCCTACGAGCAGTACTTC. It yields the protein CASSFGGGKAYEQYF.

The chain has TRBV10-3 and TRBJ2-1; 8 bases are shared with TRBD1. The CDR3 consists of 12 residues. In germline, CDR1 is ENHRY, CDR2 SYGVKD. The ends lost 10 bases at V and 7 bases at J; junction bases unmatched: 6. The CDR3 spells CASDRGGNEQFF. The CDR3 nucleotides are TGTGCCAGCGACAGGGGTGGGAATGAGCAGTTCTTC.

This chain links TRBV6-6 with TRBJ2-5; D remains unclear. CDR1 and CDR2 from the germline V gene are MNHNY and SVGAGI (reference sequence). V lost 6 bases and J 0 bases, leaving 11 bases between the germline ends. The CDR3 loop spans 14 amino acids. The CDR3 spells CASSHGVNQETQYF. The CDR3 DNA reads TGTGCCAGCAGCCACGGAGTGAACCAAGAGACCCAGTACTTC.

This clone was observed once. V gene TRBV29-1 combines with J gene TRBJ2-7; 9 bases match TRBD1. The CDR3 is 12 residues long. The trim removed 6 bases at V and 4 bases at J, leaving 4 bases unmatched. CDR1 is SQVTM, CDR2 ANQGSEA, per germline. The chain's CDR3 is CSVDRGDYEQYF. The CDR3 region has the DNA TGCAGCGTAGACAGGGGGGATTACGAGCAGTACTTC.

The chain has TRBV11-3 and TRBJ2-1; perhaps TRBD2 as D (6 bases). This CDR3 spans 13 amino acids. Trimming stripped 3 bases from V and 7 bases from J, with 10 bases between. CDR1 and CDR2 from the germline V gene are SGHNT and YENEEA. The CDR3 DNA reads TGTGCCAGCAGCTTGTTTAGCGGTAATGAGCAGTTCTTC. Amino acids: CASSLFSGNEQFF.

The V and J genes are TRBV2 and TRBJ2-2; the D is unclear. V was shortened by 7 bases and J by 3 bases, with 6 bases between the two germline ends. There are 12 residues in the CDR3. CDR1 is SNHLY, CDR2 FYNNEI, per germline. The CDR3 DNA reads as TGTGCCAGCAACACGGACACCGGGGAGCTGTTTTTT. This codes for CASNTDTGELFF.

CDR3 loop: CASSPDRAGGRESYTF. CDR3 DNA: TGTGCCAGCTCACCGGACCGGGCAGGGGGGAGGGAAAGCTACACCTTC. The chain links TRBV18 to TRBJ1-2; TRBD1 agrees at 7 bases. V lost 3 bases, J lost 9 bases, and 16 bases stayed unmatched. The CDR3 length is 16 residues. Germline CDR1 and CDR2: KGHSH and LQKENI.

The J gene is TRBJ2-2, the V gene TRBV10-1; D remains unclear. CDR3 length equals 17 residues. Germline-derived CDR1 and CDR2 are WNHNN and SYGVQD (reference sequence). Trimming cost V 4 bases and J 1 base, with 16 bases left between them. The CDR3 nucleotides read TGCGCCAGCAGTGGAGGAACAGCCAACCTGAACACCGGGGAGCTGTTTTTT. Translation gives CASSGGTANLNTGELFF.

This chain uses TRBV19 with TRBJ2-7; D uncertain. V was pared by 1 base and J by 2 bases, with 6 bases between. The CDR3 sequence is 13 residues long. Germline assignment: CDR1 LNHDA and CDR2 SQIVND (reference sequence). CDR3 in DNA: TGTGCCAGTAGTATAGGTCCGACCTACGAGCAGTACTTC. This sequence encodes CASSIGPTYEQYF.

As regards this clone: This sample includes further DNA sequences coding for the same CDR3. The rearrangement uses TRBV28 and TRBJ2-7; D gene unclear. The V gene lost 5 bases and the J gene lost 0 bases, with 5 bases spanning the gap. Germline V gene data show CDR1 as MDHEN and CDR2 as SYDVKM. The length of the CDR3 is 12 residues. CDR3 bases: TGTGCCAGCAGTCTGAGCTCCTACGAGCAGTACTTC. Translating it yields CASSLSSYEQYF.

This chain joins TRBV25-1 and TRBJ2-7, with D tentatively TRBD1 (5 bases). This CDR3 is built from 13 residues. Trimming cost V 10 bases and J 5 bases, with 18 bases left between them. From germline, CDR1 is MGHDK and CDR2 SYGVNS. The CDR3 nucleotides are TGTGCCACGCTTGGGGCAGGGTCCCACGAGCAGTACTTC. This sequence encodes CATLGAGSHEQYF.

The chain joins TRBV5-4 to TRBJ1-1; 7 bases align to TRBD1. This CDR3 comprises 14 residues. Germline trimming cut 6 bases from V and 1 base from J; bases unmatched to any gene: 6. CDR1 is SGHNT and CDR2 is YYREEE in the germline V gene (reference sequence). The CDR3 nucleotides read TGTGCCAGCAATAAAGGGGGCTGGAACACTGAAGCTTTCTTT. As protein: CASNKGGWNTEAFF.

Only a few counts were recorded for this clone. The chain combines TRBV29-1 with TRBJ2-7; D is ambiguous. The CDR3 has 14 amino acids. V shed 4 bases and J shed 0 bases, with 13 bases lying between them. Per germline, CDR1 SQVTM and CDR2 ANQGSEA. DNA for the CDR3: TGCAGCGTTGGTTCGCCTGCTAACTCCTACGAGCAGTACTTC. Translated: CSVGSPANSYEQYF.

The chain carries TRBV4-3 and TRBJ1-3; D is possibly TRBD1 (6 bases). The CDR3 contains 17 residues. Germline values: CDR1 LGHNA, CDR2 YSLEER. The germline V and J ends were trimmed by 0 bases and 2 bases, with 14 bases remaining between them. The CDR3 is CASSQDAGVMTGNTIYF. The CDR3, as DNA: TGCGCCAGCAGCCAAGACGCAGGGGTGATGACTGGAAACACCATATATTTT.

This clone showed up just a few times. The V call is TRBV14, the J call TRBJ1-1; D might be TRBD1 (6 bases). Germline V gene data show CDR1 as SGHDN and CDR2 as FVKESK. This CDR3 comprises 15 residues. The ends were cut back, 2 bases at V and 2 bases at J, with 12 bases in the middle. Here the CDR3 DNA reads TGTGCCAGCAGCCAACATGGAGGGGGAAACACTGAAGCTTTCTTT. Protein product: CASSQHGGGNTEAFF.

The rearrangement links TRBV15 to TRBJ1-1, with unresolved D. CDR1 is LNHNV, CDR2 YYDKDF, per germline (reference sequence). CDR3 length: 14 amino acids. V was cut by 7 bases and J by 3 bases, with 15 bases left in between. CDR3 bases: TGTGCCACCACGGTGAAGGGTTTCGACACTGAAGCTTTCTTT. It translates to CATTVKGFDTEAFF. The variable domain in full, completed from reference TRBV15 and TRBJ1-1, reads DAMVIQNPRYQVTQFGKPVTLSCSQTLNHNVMYWYQQKSSQAPKLLFHYYDKDFNNEADTPDNFQSRRPNTSFCFLDIRSPGLGDTAMYLCATTVKGFDTEAFFGQGTRLTVV.

The rearrangement uses TRBV29-1 and TRBJ2-1; a possible D gene is TRBD1 (5 bases). V was pared by 2 bases and J by 6 bases, with 17 bases between. The CDR3 totals 15 residues. Germline loops: CDR1 SQVTM, CDR2 ANQGSEA. The CDR3 reads CSVEQPQTAFNEQFF. The CDR3 bases are TGCAGCGTTGAACAGCCCCAGACAGCTTTCAATGAGCAGTTCTTC.

V is TRBV7-2 and J is TRBJ2-7; 10 bases are a match to TRBD2. This CDR3 is 16 amino acids long. CDR1 and CDR2 (germline): SGHTA, FQGNSA. The V segment lost 1 base and the J segment 4 bases; nucleotides outside the gene matches: 7. The CDR3 bases are TGTGCCAGCAGCTTAGGAGCGGGGGGGAACGGGTACGAGCAGTACTTC. The encoded protein is CASSLGAGGNGYEQYF.

The chain has TRBV7-8 and TRBJ2-7, with 8 bases aligning to TRBD1. Losses at the gene ends were 5 bases for V and 6 bases for J; bases not matched to a gene: 9. Germline-derived CDR1 and CDR2 are SGHVS and FQNEAQ. This CDR3 has 14 amino acids. The CDR3 DNA follows: TGTGCCAGCAGCGCCCGGACAGGGAGATTCGAGCAGTACTTC. Amino acid sequence: CASSARTGRFEQYF.

The chain links TRBV7-8 to TRBJ2-1; 8 bases line up with TRBD2. Germline V gene data show CDR1 as SGHVS and CDR2 as FQNEAQ. Trimming took 3 bases from V and 4 from J; bases not matched to a gene: 8. The CDR3 loop spans 16 amino acids. CDR3 DNA sequence: TGTGCCAGCAGCTTGTCCGGACTAGCCTCATACAATGAGCAGTTCTTC. It yields the protein CASSLSGLASYNEQFF.

On this clone itself: At one boundary the junction diverges from the germline segment, which might be a read error. J is TRBJ2-7 and V is TRBV7-7; no firm D call. The length of the CDR3 is 13 residues. Germline CDR1 reads SSHAT; CDR2 reads FNYEAQ (reference sequence). In DNA, the CDR3 is TGTGCTAGCAGCTTAAATACTGACTACGAGCAGTACTTC. Its translation is CASSLNTDYEQYF.

The chain uses TRBV13 and TRBJ1-1; D is perhaps TRBD1 (6 bases). The V end was cut by 3 bases, the J end by 5 bases, with 16 bases between. From germline, CDR1 is PRHDT and CDR2 FYEKMQ (reference sequence). CDR3 length equals 15 residues. The CDR3 DNA sequence: TGTGCCAGCAGCTTCGCAGGGGCGAGTGGAACTGAAGCTTTCTTT. Translated: CASSFAGASGTEAFF.

The chain carries TRBV6-5 and TRBJ2-7; D might be TRBD1 or TRBD2, each matching 6 bases. The CDR3 consists of 15 residues. V dropped 6 bases and J dropped 3 bases, with 18 bases sitting between them. Germline V gives CDR1 MNHEY, CDR2 SVGAGI. CDR3 loop: CASRSPGGSVYEQYF. In DNA, the CDR3 is TGTGCCAGCAGATCCCCCGGGGGCAGCGTCTACGAGCAGTACTTC.

About this clone itself: This specimen includes other DNA sequences encoding the same CDR3. The J gene is TRBJ2-1, the V gene TRBV9, with 7 bases fitting TRBD1. Trimming cost V 0 bases and J 2 bases; bases outside gene matches: 2. CDR1 and CDR2 (germline): SGDLS, YYNGEE. CDR3 size: 15 residues. The DNA of the CDR3 is TGTGCCAGCAGCGTAGAGGGGGCCGCCTACAATGAGCAGTTCTTC. Amino acid sequence: CASSVEGAAYNEQFF.

The rearrangement joins TRBV4-3 to TRBJ1-1; a possible D gene is TRBD1 (5 bases). V shed 4 bases and J shed 7 bases, with 16 bases lying between them. Germline V lookup: CDR1 LGHNA, CDR2 YSLEER. The CDR3 length is 14 residues. CDR3: CASSRGAGPSEAFF. CDR3 in DNA: TGCGCCAGCAGCCGAGGCGCAGGGCCCAGTGAAGCTTTCTTT.

With respect to this clone: One junction end does not reproduce the germline sequence, and a read error may be involved. This CDR3 is CASSYPAGGLSF. The CDR3 nucleotides are TGTGCCAGCAGTTACCCGGCGGGCGGACTGAGCTTT. The V gene is TRBV6-5, the J gene TRBJ1-1, with D unresolved. The V gene's germline CDR1 is MNHEY and CDR2 SVGAGI. CDR3 length equals 12 residues.

This rearrangement joins TRBV19 to TRBJ2-5, with 8 bases matching TRBD2. The germline gives CDR1 LNHDA, CDR2 SQIVND (reference sequence). Trimming took 8 bases from V and 4 from J; bases not matched to a gene: 9. CDR3 length: 14 amino acids. CDR3: CASLPGGDGETQYF. The CDR3 coding sequence is TGTGCCAGTTTGCCGGGGGGGGACGGAGAGACCCAGTACTTC.

The chain combines TRBV7-2 with TRBJ1-6; D gene uncertain. Trimming took 8 bases from V and 8 from J, leaving 4 bases between them. CDR3 length equals 10 residues. In germline, CDR1 is SGHTA, CDR2 FQGNSA. DNA for the CDR3: TGTGCCAGCGGCGATTCACCCCTCCACTTT. As protein: CASGDSPLHF.

J is TRBJ2-1 and V is TRBV6-4; TRBD2 agrees at 13 bases. The ends lost 8 bases at V and 6 bases at J; junction bases unmatched: 10. Per the germline V gene, CDR1 is MRHNA and CDR2 is SNTAGT. The CDR3 runs 16 residues. In DNA, the CDR3 is TGTGCCAGCCTCCCCGGACTAGCGGGAGTCGCCAATGAGCAGTTCTTC. It encodes CASLPGLAGVANEQFF.

The CDR3 loop is CASRTGTDNTEAFF. The CDR3 coding sequence is TGCGCCAGCAGGACCGGGACAGATAACACTGAAGCTTTCTTT. The chain uses TRBV5-1 and TRBJ1-1, with 7 bases matching TRBD1. The CDR3 is 14 residues long. The germline gives CDR1 SGHRS, CDR2 YFSETQ. V lost 5 bases and J lost 2; bases outside the gene matches: 6. The full variable domain, in which reference TRBV5-1 and TRBJ1-1 provide the parts outside the CDR3, is KAGVTQTPRYLIKTRGQQVTLSCSPISGHRSVSWYQQTPGQGLQFLFEYFSETQRNKGNFPGRFSGRQFSNSRSEMNVSTLELGDSALYLCASRTGTDNTEAFFGQGTRLTVV.

The chain couples TRBV7-9 to TRBJ1-2; the match to TRBD1 covers 10 bases. Germline-derived CDR1 and CDR2 are SEHNR and FQNEAQ (reference sequence). The CDR3 sequence is 16 residues long. V lost 5 bases and J lost 8; bases outside the gene matches: 14. The CDR3 nucleotides read TGTGCCAGCAGCCCACGGGACATAGGGACAGGGGAAGGCTACACCTTC. The encoded protein is CASSPRDIGTGEGYTF.